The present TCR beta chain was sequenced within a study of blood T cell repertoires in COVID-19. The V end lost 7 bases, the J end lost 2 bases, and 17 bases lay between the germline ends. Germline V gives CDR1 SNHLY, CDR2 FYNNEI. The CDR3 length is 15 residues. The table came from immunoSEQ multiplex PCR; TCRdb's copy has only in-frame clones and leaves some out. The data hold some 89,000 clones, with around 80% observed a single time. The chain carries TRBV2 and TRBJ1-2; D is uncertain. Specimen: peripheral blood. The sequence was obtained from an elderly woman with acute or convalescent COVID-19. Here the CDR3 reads CASIPLKGGNYGYTF. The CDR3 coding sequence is TGTGCCAGCATTCCGTTAAAGGGAGGGAACTATGGCTACACCTTC.